This T cell receptor (beta chain) was retrieved from a study of identical twins. Germline CDR1 and CDR2: MNHNY and SVGAGI (reference sequence). This CDR3 has 13 amino acids. V lost 5 bases and J lost 7; bases outside the gene matches: 6. In this sample, this clonotype turned up a few times. TCRdb independently ran MiXCR on the 5' RACE reads; one entry per CDR3 protein. The sample contains fewer than 250,000 distinct CDR3 sequences, 7.5% of which appear only once. The data were also submitted as part of a second study, on yellow fever vaccine responses in identical twins. That report adds: As reported, the vaccine T cell response of twins seemed partly convergent and partly personalized.

The TCR sequence derives from a woman aged 18 to 35 in good health. This rearrangement joins TRBV6-6 to TRBJ1-2, with 8 nucleotides matching TRBD1. The source material was memory (CD45RO+) T cells sorted from blood. CDR3 sequence reads: CASSDGTGLGYTF. In nucleotides, the CDR3 is TGTGCCAGCAGTGACGGGACAGGTCTTGGCTACACCTTC.